A selection of T cell receptor beta chains follows, all from one sample in a study of blood T cell repertoires in COVID-19. TCRdb's table, derived via immunoSEQ multiplex PCR, lists solely in-frame clones and lacks some. The sample has 150,000 to 200,000 clones, around 82% seen once; the top ten hold about 10%. Sequenced sample: peripheral blood. These receptor sequences come from a man aged 60 to 75 with active or convalescent COVID-19. Both conserved end residues are part of each CDR3. A D gene is named only where the DNA matches it firmly. Not every row has a clone size; where given, it reads once, few, many or a size class.

V gene	clone size	D gene	J gene	CDR3 DNA	CDR3 protein
TRBV6-2/TRBV6-3	NA	NA	TRBJ2-7	TGTGCCAGCAGCCCCGGCGGTAACGAGCAGTACTTC	CASSPGGNEQYF
TRBV7-6	few	NA	TRBJ1-3	TGTGCCAGCAGCCACCCCCCTAAGGGGGAAGCTGGAAACACCATATATTTT	CASSHPPKGEAGNTIYF
TRBV20-1	NA	NA	TRBJ1-6	TGCAGTGCTAGTAGCGGAAATAATTCACCCCTCCACTTT	CSASSGNNSPLHF
TRBV20-1	NA	NA	TRBJ2-5	TGCAGTGCTAGTGATACTATAACGACCTCCTGGACCCAGTACTTC	CSASDTITTSWTQYF
TRBV2	NA	TRBD2	TRBJ2-3	TGTGCCAGTTCTAGCGGACGCACAGATACGCAGTATTTT	CASSSGRTDTQYF
TRBV9	NA	NA	TRBJ2-3	TGTGCCAGCAGCGTAGCGACCGGGATCCGCACAGATACGCAGTATTTT	CASSVATGIRTDTQYF
TRBV6-1	NA	TRBD2	TRBJ2-7	TGTGCCAGCAGTGAAGATGGACTAGCGGTTGTTAAGAGCTCCTACGAGCAGTACTTC	CASSEDGLAVVKSSYEQYF
TRBV28	once	TRBD1	TRBJ2-7	TGTGCCAGCAGCCTGGGGACAGGGGATGGCGAGCAGTACTTC	CASSLGTGDGEQYF
TRBV7-2	NA	TRBD1	TRBJ1-2	TGTGCCAGCAGCCCGACAGGGGGCAACTATGGCTACACCTTC	CASSPTGGNYGYTF
TRBV11-2	NA	NA	TRBJ2-3	TGTGCCAGCAGCTTAGCCCTCGCAGGGGTGGATACGCAGTATTTT	CASSLALAGVDTQYF
TRBV5-1	many	TRBD1	TRBJ1-2	TGCGCCAGCAGCTTGGGGACAGGGCTCTATGGCTACACCTTC	CASSLGTGLYGYTF